This TCR beta chain comes out of a study of beta chain features in type 1 diabetes. Sequencing targeted expressed TCRB transcripts, as all isolated RNA had been reverse transcribed. The average output of naive, central memory and regulatory T cell samples was 3.6 million or so reads. TCRdb's copy holds only in-frame clones and misses some; the assay was immunoSEQ multiplex PCR. The data show a few hundred thousand clones, around 12% seen once. Deletions cut 8 bases from V and 1 base from J, with 10 bases between. There are 12 residues in the CDR3. Per the germline V gene, CDR1 is GTSNPN and CDR2 is SVGIG (reference sequence). The table lists this clone with a few counts. No antigen is known for it. Naive, central memory, regulatory and stem cell-like memory cells within the CD4+ compartment were sorted using CD45RO/CCR7/CD25/CD127/CD95/CD27. Study-wide points: All four CD4+ subsets of Type 1 diabetes patients contained TCRB CDR3s that were moderately but significantly shorter.

This TCR came from a woman between 18 and 30 years old with type 1 diabetes. Material: naive CD4+ T cells from blood. V usage is TRBV30 and J usage is TRBJ2-3; D is uncertain. In DNA form, the CDR3 reads TGTGCCCGAGACTTGGGCACAGATACGCAGTATTTT. It codes for CARDLGTDTQYF.